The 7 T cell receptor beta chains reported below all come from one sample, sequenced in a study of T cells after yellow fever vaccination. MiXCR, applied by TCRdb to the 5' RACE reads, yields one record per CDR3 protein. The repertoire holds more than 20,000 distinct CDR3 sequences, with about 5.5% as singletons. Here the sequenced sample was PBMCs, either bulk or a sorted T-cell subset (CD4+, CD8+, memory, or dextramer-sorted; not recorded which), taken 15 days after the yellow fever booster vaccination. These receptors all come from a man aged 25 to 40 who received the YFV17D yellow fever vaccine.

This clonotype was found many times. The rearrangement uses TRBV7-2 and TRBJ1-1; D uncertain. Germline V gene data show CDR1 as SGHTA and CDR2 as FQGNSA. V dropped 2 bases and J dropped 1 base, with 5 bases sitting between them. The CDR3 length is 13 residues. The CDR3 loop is CASSLLRNTEAFF. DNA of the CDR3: TGTGCCAGCAGCTTACTGCGGAACACTGAAGCTTTCTTT.

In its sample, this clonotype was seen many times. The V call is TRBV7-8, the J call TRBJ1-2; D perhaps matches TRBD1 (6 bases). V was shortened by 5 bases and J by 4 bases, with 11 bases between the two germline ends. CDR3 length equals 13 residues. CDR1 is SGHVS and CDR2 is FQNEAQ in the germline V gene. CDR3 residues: CASSPQGSYGYTF. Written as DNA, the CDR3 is TGTGCCAGCAGCCCACAGGGAAGCTATGGCTACACCTTC.

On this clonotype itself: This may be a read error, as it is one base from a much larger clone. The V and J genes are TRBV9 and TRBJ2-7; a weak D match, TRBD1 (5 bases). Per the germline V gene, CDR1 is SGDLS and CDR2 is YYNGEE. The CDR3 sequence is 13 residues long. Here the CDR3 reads CACSVDSTYEQYF. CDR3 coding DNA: TGTGCCTGCAGCGTAGACAGCACCTACGAGCAGTACTTC.

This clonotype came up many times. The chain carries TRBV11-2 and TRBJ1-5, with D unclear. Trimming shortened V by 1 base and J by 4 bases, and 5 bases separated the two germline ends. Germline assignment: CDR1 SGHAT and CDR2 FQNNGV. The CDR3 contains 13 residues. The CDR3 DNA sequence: TGTGCCAGCAGCTTAGTCCGGAATCAGCCCCAGCATTTT. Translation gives CASSLVRNQPQHF.

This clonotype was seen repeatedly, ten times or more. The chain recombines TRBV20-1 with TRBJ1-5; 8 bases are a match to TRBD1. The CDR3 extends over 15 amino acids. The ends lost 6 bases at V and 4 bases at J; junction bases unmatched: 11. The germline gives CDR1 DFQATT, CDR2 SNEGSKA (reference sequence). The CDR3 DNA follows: TGCAGTGCCGGCGGCGGGACAGGTTTTAATCAGCCCCAGCATTTT. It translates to CSAGGGTGFNQPQHF.

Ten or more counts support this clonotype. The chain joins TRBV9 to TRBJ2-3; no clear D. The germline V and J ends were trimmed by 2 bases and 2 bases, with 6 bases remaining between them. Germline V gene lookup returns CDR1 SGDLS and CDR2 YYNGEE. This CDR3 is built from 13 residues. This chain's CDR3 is CASSVQYTDTQYF. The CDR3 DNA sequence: TGTGCCAGCAGCGTCCAGTACACAGATACGCAGTATTTT. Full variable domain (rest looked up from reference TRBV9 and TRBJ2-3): DSGVTQTPKHLITATGQRVTLRCSPRSGDLSVYWYQQSLDQGLQFLIQYYNGEERAKGNILERFSAQQFPDLHSELNLSSLELGDSALYFCASSVQYTDTQYFGPGTRLTVL.

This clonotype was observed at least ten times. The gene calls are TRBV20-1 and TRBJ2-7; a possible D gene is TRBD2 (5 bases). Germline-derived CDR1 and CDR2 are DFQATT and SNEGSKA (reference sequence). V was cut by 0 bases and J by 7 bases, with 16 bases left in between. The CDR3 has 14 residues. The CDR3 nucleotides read TGCAGTGCTAGAGACAACGGGGTCCCGAATGAGCAGTACTTC. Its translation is CSARDNGVPNEQYF.